Below are 10 T cell receptor beta chains sequenced from a single sample in a study of shared clonotypes between healthy human individuals. Data came from immunoSEQ multiplex PCR; TCRdb stores just in-frame clones and leaves some out. The data show more than 1.2 million clones, with roughly 98.5% seen just once and roughly 0.35% held by the top ten. Sequenced: naive CD4+ T cells sorted from blood. Subset defined: CD45RA+ positively selected. All receptors come from a man under 40 in good health.

Concerning this clone itself: This CDR3 is also generated by other DNA sequences in the sample. This rearrangement joins TRBV9 to TRBJ1-3; D unresolved. Trimming took off 0 bases at V and 1 base at J, with 5 bases between the two ends. The CDR3 totals 14 residues. The germline V gene encodes CDR1 SGDLS and CDR2 YYNGEE. CDR3 residues: CASSVGASGNTIYF. DNA for the CDR3: TGTGCCAGCAGCGTAGGGGCATCTGGAAACACCATATATTTT.

This chain connects TRBV28 to TRBJ2-7; TRBD2 matches at 7 bases. V shed 3 bases, J shed 2 bases, and the junction held 13 bases outside the gene matches. The CDR3 totals 17 residues. Germline values: CDR1 MDHEN, CDR2 SYDVKM. CDR3 protein: CASSLGGLNPRTYEQYF. CDR3 sequence (DNA): TGTGCCAGCAGTTTGGGGGGGTTGAACCCGCGAACCTACGAGCAGTACTTC.

V and J are TRBV6-6 and TRBJ2-7, with 8 bases fitting TRBD1. The junction had 15 bases not matched to a gene; V was cut back by 7 bases and J by 7 bases. Germline V gives CDR1 MNHNY, CDR2 SVGAGI (reference sequence). There are 15 residues in the CDR3. The CDR3 DNA is TGTGCCAGCAAAGCTACCGGGACAGGCGTCAGAGAGCAGTACTTC. This sequence encodes CASKATGTGVREQYF.

This chain connects TRBV4-1 to TRBJ2-7; D ambiguous. V lost 0 bases and J lost 3, with 12 bases in between. The CDR3 has 15 amino acids. CDR1 and CDR2 (germline): MGHRA, YSYEKL. Here the CDR3 reads CASSQEHGKVYEQYF. CDR3 DNA sequence: TGCGCCAGCAGCCAAGAACATGGGAAGGTCTACGAGCAGTACTTC.

The rearrangement joins TRBV5-5 to TRBJ2-1, with D possibly TRBD1 on 5 matching bases. The CDR3 runs 15 residues. Per germline, CDR1 SGHKS and CDR2 YYEKEE (reference sequence). V lost 2 bases and J lost 0, with 9 bases in between. The CDR3 loop is CASSFYRTSYNEQFF. The CDR3 nucleotides read TGTGCCAGCAGCTTTTACAGGACCTCCTACAATGAGCAGTTCTTC.

As concerns this clone: At the DNA level, this CDR3 is encoded by other sequences in the same sample as well. J is TRBJ2-3 and V is TRBV30; D remains ambiguous. Germline assignment: CDR1 GTSNPN and CDR2 SVGIG (reference sequence). V was clipped by 0 bases and J by 6 bases, with 4 bases between them. The CDR3 runs to 11 residues. In nucleotides, the CDR3 is TGTGCCTGGAGTGTTAGTGATACGCAGTATTTT. Encoded protein: CAWSVSDTQYF. The complete variable domain, with remaining parts taken from reference TRBV30 and TRBJ2-3, reads SQTIHQWPATLVQPVGSPLSLECTVEGTSNPNLYWYRQAAGRGLQLLFYSVGIGQISSEVPQNLSASRPQDRQFILSSKKLLLSDSGFYLCAWSVSDTQYFGPGTRLTVL.

The V call is TRBV28, the J call TRBJ2-7; 7 bases are a match to TRBD2. The CDR3 consists of 17 residues. Trimming at V came to 6 bases and at J to 2 bases, leaving 16 bases not matched to a gene. Per the germline V gene, CDR1 is MDHEN and CDR2 is SYDVKM. CDR3 coding DNA: TGTGCCAGCAGACCCCATCAGGGACTACCGATGACCTACGAGCAGTACTTC. It translates to CASRPHQGLPMTYEQYF.

The chain joins TRBV21-1 to TRBJ2-1. TRBV21-1 is classified as a pseudogene. The CDR3 sequence is 22 residues long. CDR3 nucleotide sequence: TGTGCCAGCAGCAAAGTTGGATGGGGCCTCCCAGCTGGAGGCAGCTCCTACAATGAGCAGTTCTTC. This gives the protein CASSKVGWGLPAGGSSYNEQFF.

This clone was seen only once. The chain uses TRBV18 and TRBJ2-7; no clear D gene. The CDR3 totals 14 residues. V was cut by 0 bases and J by 3 bases, with 9 bases left in between. Per the germline V gene, CDR1 is KGHSH and CDR2 is LQKENI. CDR3 loop: CASSPPSYGYEQYF. The CDR3 DNA is TGTGCCAGCTCACCACCCAGCTACGGCTACGAGCAGTACTTC.

This chain uses TRBV29-1 with TRBJ1-1; D call uncertain. This CDR3 is 14 amino acids long. V dropped 4 bases and J dropped 0 bases, with 12 bases sitting between them. Germline V gives CDR1 SQVTM, CDR2 ANQGSEA. The CDR3 DNA reads TGCAGCGTTGTAGGGATCAGGCTGAACACTGAAGCTTTCTTT. Its translation: CSVVGIRLNTEAFF. Combining the CDR3 with reference TRBV29-1 and TRBJ1-1 gives the whole variable domain SAVISQKPSRDICQRGTSLTIQCQVDSQVTMMFWYRQQPGQSLTLIATANQGSEATYESGFVIDKFPISRPNLTFSTLTVSNMSPEDSSIYLCSVVGIRLNTEAFFGQGTRLTVV.